This T cell receptor (beta chain) was captured in a study of T-cell memory formation after mild COVID-19. Germline CDR1 SQVTM, CDR2 ANQGSEA. The ends lost 4 bases at V and 6 bases at J; junction bases unmatched: 4. The CDR3 has 14 amino acids. A note on this clonotype: Its antigen remains unknown.

Findings and caveats of the study: Second-wave clones reaching peak frequency on day 37 lacked confirmed SARS-CoV-2 specificity.

TCR alpha and TCR beta cDNA libraries carrying sample barcodes and UMIs were produced by 5'RACE using constant-segment primers. MiXCR, applied by TCRdb to the 5' RACE reads, yields one record per CDR3 protein. The table lists roughly 560,000 distinct CDR3 sequences, approximately 20% of them singletons. The sequencing sample was made of PBMCs or a T cell subset sorted from them (not recorded which). V gene TRBV29-1 combines with J gene TRBJ1-6, with 9 bases fitting TRBD1. This TCR was recovered from an adult woman who had mild COVID-19 (a few samples of this study predate the infection). Cell type and time point are not known. The CDR3 loop is CSVGDREANSPLHF. CDR3 DNA sequence: TGCAGCGTTGGGGACAGGGAGGCTAATTCACCCCTCCACTTT.